The 4 T cell receptor beta chains below all came from one sample that was sequenced in a study of blood T cells in healthy people across ages. Sample-barcoded 5' priming and a J-beta primer mix drove a second PCR of about 7 to 12 cycles. TCRdb redid the calling of the 5' RACE reads with MiXCR, one entry per CDR3 protein. The repertoire holds 1 million to 1.2 million distinct CDR3 sequences, with about two fifths as singletons. Sequencing was carried out using blood. Receptor source: a man aged 18 to 29 in good health.

V usage is TRBV11-1 and J usage is TRBJ2-7, with 7 bases aligning to TRBD2. The trim removed 0 bases at V and 11 bases at J, leaving 16 bases unmatched. Germline V gene data show CDR1 as SGHAT and CDR2 as FQDESV (reference sequence). The CDR3 totals 16 residues. In DNA, the CDR3 is TGTGCCAGCAGCTTAGCGCGGGAGAGCTCCTACAATGAGAAGTACTTC. It specifies CASSLARESSYNEKYF.

There are a few counts of this clonotype. The V gene is TRBV4-2, the J gene TRBJ1-4; D is perhaps TRBD1 (6 bases). The CDR3 is made up of 15 amino acids. CDR1 and CDR2 (germline): LGHNA, YNFKEQ. V was pared by 1 base and J by 8 bases, with 14 bases between. Here the CDR3 reads CASSQGQGKNEKLFF. The DNA for the CDR3 is TGTGCCAGCAGCCAAGGCCAGGGGAAAAACGAAAAACTGTTTTTT.

In this sample, this clonotype turned up a few times. This rearrangement joins TRBV25-1 to TRBJ2-3; perhaps TRBD1 as D (6 bases). Germline CDR1 MGHDK, CDR2 SYGVNS. V was shortened by 3 bases and J by 2 bases, with 15 bases between the two germline ends. This CDR3 region has 16 residues. The CDR3 DNA sequence: TGTGCCAGCAGTGACCGCGGACAGTCGAACACAGATACGCAGTATTTT. This translates into CASSDRGQSNTDTQYF. The full variable domain, its missing parts supplied by reference TRBV25-1 and TRBJ2-3, is EADIYQTPRYLVIGTGKKITLECSQTMGHDKMYWYQQDPGMELHLIHYSYGVNSTEKGDLSSESTVSRIRTEHFPLTLESARPSHTSQYLCASSDRGQSNTDTQYFGPGTRLTVL.

The V call is TRBV2, the J call TRBJ1-2; the D gene is possibly TRBD1 (5 bases). V was cut by 0 bases and J by 7 bases, with 12 bases left in between. CDR1 is SNHLY and CDR2 is FYNNEI in the germline V gene. The CDR3 is made up of 14 amino acids. Here the CDR3 reads CASSEAQGIGGYTF. CDR3 DNA sequence: TGTGCCAGCAGTGAAGCGCAGGGTATTGGTGGCTACACCTTC. Using reference TRBV2 and TRBJ1-2 for the parts outside the CDR3, the full variable domain is EPEVTQTPSHQVTQMGQEVILRCVPISNHLYFYWYRQILGQKVEFLVSFYNNEISEKSEIFDDQFSVERPDGSNFTLKIRSTKLEDSAMYFCASSEAQGIGGYTFGSGTRLTVV.